The 26 T cell receptor beta chains given below trace back to one sample, sequenced in a study of patients and donors after allogeneic stem cell transplantation. Via MiXCR, TCRdb re-called the RT-PCR reads, giving one row per CDR3 protein. The sample lists 200,000 to 250,000 distinct CDR3 sequences; 35% to 45% were seen once. Source material: blood, either unsorted or a sorted T cell fraction (not recorded which). The receptor source for this set is a human donor who was either an allogeneic HSCT recipient or a stem cell or donor lymphocyte infusion donor (not recorded which). It is not recorded whose cells these are; they may come from a transplant donor.

This chain connects TRBV7-6 to TRBJ2-1; the D is unclear. CDR1 and CDR2 from the germline V gene are SGHVS and FNYEAQ. There are 13 residues in the CDR3. V lost 2 bases and J 9 bases, leaving 11 bases between the germline ends. The CDR3: CASSLRPGSEQFF. CDR3 nucleotide sequence: TGTGCCAGCAGCTTACGACCTGGAAGTGAGCAGTTCTTC.

V and J are TRBV20-1 and TRBJ1-4, with D hard to call. Looked up from germline, CDR1 is DFQATT and CDR2 is SNEGSKA (reference sequence). V lost 0 bases to trimming and J lost 8 bases, with 13 bases between them. The CDR3 loop spans 14 amino acids. CDR3 in amino acids: CSARDPSRGEKLFF. The DNA of the CDR3 is TGCAGTGCTAGAGATCCCAGCCGAGGGGAAAAACTGTTTTTT.

This rearrangement joins TRBV2 to TRBJ2-7; tentative D call: TRBD1 (6 bases). The CDR3 is 13 residues long. Trimming shortened V by 5 bases and J by 3 bases, and 11 bases separated the two germline ends. Germline V gene data show CDR1 as SNHLY and CDR2 as FYNNEI. The chain's CDR3 is CASSRRDNYEQYF. For the CDR3, the DNA is TGTGCCAGCAGTCGCCGGGACAACTACGAGCAGTACTTC.

The rearrangement uses TRBV4-2 and TRBJ1-5, with D perhaps matching TRBD1 (6 bases). This CDR3 comprises 15 residues. Trimming took off 3 bases at V and 0 bases at J, with 9 bases between the two ends. Germline lookup yields CDR1 LGHNA and CDR2 YNFKEQ. CDR3 nucleotide sequence: TGTGCCAGCAGCCAGGGGGCGCATAGCAATCAGCCCCAGCATTTT. Translating gives CASSQGAHSNQPQHF.

J is TRBJ1-1 and V is TRBV7-2; D gene uncertain. V dropped 3 bases and J dropped 3 bases, with 5 bases sitting between them. Germline V gives CDR1 SGHTA, CDR2 FQGNSA. The CDR3 contains 12 residues. The CDR3 is CASSLTYTEAFF. The CDR3 DNA sequence: TGTGCCAGCAGCTTGACCTACACTGAAGCTTTCTTT. The complete variable domain, with remaining parts taken from reference TRBV7-2 and TRBJ1-1, reads GAGVSQSPSNKVTEKGKDVELRCDPISGHTALYWYRQSLGQGLEFLIYFQGNSAPDKSGLPSDRFSAERTGGSVSTLTIQRTQQEDSAVYLCASSLTYTEAFFGQGTRLTVV.

The V call is TRBV25-1, the J call TRBJ2-2; D gene unclear. The CDR3 spans 16 residues. Germline assignment: CDR1 MGHDK and CDR2 SYGVNS. V lost 1 base, J lost 0 bases, and 9 bases lay in between. This chain's CDR3 is CASSEFLTANTGELFF. CDR3 DNA sequence: TGTGCCAGCAGTGAATTCCTGACGGCGAACACCGGGGAGCTGTTTTTT.

This chain connects TRBV7-9 to TRBJ1-1; the D is unclear. Germline V gives CDR1 SEHNR, CDR2 FQNEAQ (reference sequence). CDR3 length: 16 amino acids. V lost 1 base, J lost 4 bases, and 16 bases lay in between. CDR3 DNA: TGTGCCAGCAGCTTAGGACTGGTACACTATGGCACTGAAGCTTTCTTT. Amino acids: CASSLGLVHYGTEAFF.

In this sample, this clonotype turned up a few times. This chain uses TRBV20-1 with TRBJ1-2; unclear D gene. The CDR3 has 15 residues. The germline V and J ends were trimmed by 0 bases and 6 bases, with 17 bases remaining between them. The germline V gene has CDR1 DFQATT and CDR2 SNEGSKA (reference sequence). CDR3 sequence reads: CSAREVQAYQNGYTF. The CDR3 DNA follows: TGCAGTGCTAGAGAGGTTCAGGCGTATCAAAATGGCTACACCTTC.

This clonotype turned up a few times. This chain's CDR3 is CASSFRQNYGYTF. The CDR3 bases are TGTGCCAGCAGTTTCAGACAAAACTATGGCTACACCTTC. The chain couples TRBV12-3 or TRBV12-4 to TRBJ1-2; D unresolved. The CDR3 has 13 amino acids. The V end lost 3 bases, the J end lost 2 bases, and 7 bases lay between the germline ends.

The chain combines TRBV12-3 or TRBV12-4 with TRBJ2-5; D is possibly TRBD2 (5 bases). The V end was cut by 6 bases, the J end by 9 bases, with 17 bases between. The CDR3 has 13 amino acids. The CDR3 is CASRDLAPDAQYF. DNA of the CDR3: TGTGCCAGCAGGGACCTAGCCCCTGACGCCCAGTACTTC.

The chain combines TRBV5-1 with TRBJ1-6; TRBD1 aligns across 10 bases. The V gene's germline CDR1 is SGHRS and CDR2 YFSETQ. The CDR3 consists of 18 residues. V lost 4 bases, J lost 9 bases, and 16 bases stayed unmatched. The CDR3 loop reads CASSPLPGQGTEGSPLHF. CDR3 sequence (DNA): TGCGCCAGCAGCCCCCTGCCGGGACAGGGGACAGAGGGTTCACCCCTCCACTTT.

In its sample, this clonotype was seen a few times. This chain connects TRBV4-1 to TRBJ1-6, with no clear D. Germline V gene data show CDR1 as MGHRA and CDR2 as YSYEKL. CDR3 length: 17 amino acids. Trimming took 0 bases from V and 5 from J, leaving 14 bases between them. For the CDR3, the DNA is TGCGCCAGCAGCCAAGATCAGTCAGGAGCAAATAATTCACCCCTCCACTTT. It yields the protein CASSQDQSGANNSPLHF.

The gene calls are TRBV10-3 and TRBJ1-6, with 8 bases aligning to TRBD1. The CDR3 is 14 amino acids. Trimming at V came to 2 bases and at J to 7 bases, leaving 1 base not matched to a gene. The germline V gene encodes CDR1 ENHRY and CDR2 SYGVKD. In DNA form, the CDR3 reads TGTGCCATCAGTGAGGCAGGGGGCAATTCACCCCTCCACTTT. It codes for CAISEAGGNSPLHF.

This chain joins TRBV24-1 and TRBJ1-1; 7 bases align to TRBD1. The CDR3 is 16 residues long. The germline CDR1 and CDR2 sequences are KGHDR and SFDVKD. V was pared by 3 bases and J by 6 bases, with 12 bases of the junction left unmatched. As DNA, the CDR3 is TGTGCCACCAGTGATCGTGACAGGGTGGGTCGCGCTGAAGCTTTCTTT. As protein: CATSDRDRVGRAEAFF.

The chain recombines TRBV9 with TRBJ2-5; D remains unclear. There are 13 residues in the CDR3. V lost 2 bases to trimming and J lost 5 bases, with 10 bases between them. Germline loops: CDR1 SGDLS, CDR2 YYNGEE. In DNA form, the CDR3 reads TGTGCCAGCAGCGTTGAAGGTCGGGAGACCCAGTACTTC. It specifies CASSVEGRETQYF.

This clonotype turned up a few times. The chain carries TRBV9 and TRBJ1-1; D unclear. Trimming shortened V by 0 bases and J by 3 bases, and 9 bases separated the two germline ends. Germline lookup yields CDR1 SGDLS and CDR2 YYNGEE. The CDR3 length is 14 residues. The CDR3 here is CASSVVVRDTEAFF. The CDR3 DNA reads as TGTGCCAGCAGCGTAGTTGTCCGCGACACTGAAGCTTTCTTT. Supplemented by reference TRBV9 and TRBJ1-1, the full variable domain reads DSGVTQTPKHLITATGQRVTLRCSPRSGDLSVYWYQQSLDQGLQFLIQYYNGEERAKGNILERFSAQQFPDLHSELNLSSLELGDSALYFCASSVVVRDTEAFFGQGTRLTVV.

The V gene is TRBV5-1, the J gene TRBJ2-3; D unclear. The germline gives CDR1 SGHRS, CDR2 YFSETQ. Trimming removed 4 bases from V and 3 bases from J, with 12 bases in between. This CDR3 region has 14 residues. The CDR3 protein is CASSPEYVTDTQYF. The CDR3 nucleotides are TGCGCCAGCAGCCCGGAATATGTAACAGATACGCAGTATTTT.

This clonotype has more than one count but fewer than ten. The V call is TRBV12-3 or TRBV12-4, the J call TRBJ1-1; TRBD1 matches 9 bases. Trimming took 7 bases from V and 1 from J; bases not matched to a gene: 4. The CDR3 is made up of 14 amino acids. CDR3 DNA: TGTGCCAGCACCTGGACAGGGGCGAACACTGAAGCTTTCTTT. Translated, it gives CASTWTGANTEAFF.

The V and J genes are TRBV6-5 and TRBJ1-6; D gene unclear. Germline V gives CDR1 MNHEY, CDR2 SVGAGI. V was shortened by 4 bases and J by 0 bases, with 13 bases between the two germline ends. The CDR3 has 17 amino acids. CDR3 coding DNA: TGTGCCAGCAGTTTGAGGTTACAGAGCTCCTATAATTCACCCCTCCACTTT. Amino acid sequence: CASSLRLQSSYNSPLHF.

This chain connects TRBV4-2 to TRBJ1-2; D might be TRBD1 (5 bases). The ends were cut back, 1 base at V and 4 bases at J, with 13 bases in the middle. The CDR3 contains 15 residues. Germline assignment: CDR1 LGHNA and CDR2 YNFKEQ. CDR3 in DNA: TGTGCCAGCAGCCAAGTCAAGTCGGGGGGCTATGGCTACACCTTC. It specifies CASSQVKSGGYGYTF.

The chain carries TRBV3-1 and TRBJ2-5, with D unresolved. Trimming left V 5 bases short and J 0 bases short, with 10 bases between. The CDR3 consists of 14 residues. Germline CDR1 is LGHDT and CDR2 is YNNKEL (reference sequence). The CDR3 sequence is CASSSGRDQETQYF. As DNA, the CDR3 is TGTGCCAGCAGCTCTGGACGGGACCAAGAGACCCAGTACTTC.

The V and J genes are TRBV20-1 and TRBJ1-2, with TRBD1 matching 9 bases. The CDR3 runs to 13 residues. V shed 6 bases, J shed 2 bases, and the junction held 4 bases outside the gene matches. Germline V gives CDR1 DFQATT, CDR2 SNEGSKA (reference sequence). The CDR3 bases are TGCAGTGCGACGGACAGGGGAAACTATGGCTACACCTTC. Amino acid sequence: CSATDRGNYGYTF.

J is TRBJ1-6 and V is TRBV5-6; weak D call: TRBD1 (5 bases). This CDR3 is 15 amino acids long. V was pared by 3 bases and J by 6 bases, with 13 bases between. Germline loops: CDR1 SGHDT, CDR2 YYEEEE. The CDR3, as DNA: TGTGCCAGCAGCTCGGAGGGGCAGGCTAATTCACCCCTCCACTTT. Translating it yields CASSSEGQANSPLHF.

This chain uses TRBV20-1 with TRBJ2-7; D is unresolved. The germline V and J ends were trimmed by 4 bases and 3 bases, with 10 bases remaining between them. CDR3 length equals 12 residues. Germline CDR1 is DFQATT and CDR2 is SNEGSKA (reference sequence). Here the CDR3 reads CSAISEYYEQYF. The CDR3 DNA is TGCAGTGCTATATCAGAGTACTACGAGCAGTACTTC.

The rearrangement uses TRBV14 and TRBJ2-7; D possibly corresponds to TRBD1 (5 bases). Trimming removed 1 base at V and 4 bases at J, with 5 bases between. CDR1 is SGHDN, CDR2 FVKESK, per germline. The CDR3 spans 12 residues. The DNA of the CDR3 is TGTGCCAGCAGCCAAGCAGGGTACGAGCAGTACTTC. Residues: CASSQAGYEQYF.

In this sample, this clonotype turned up a few times. The chain carries TRBV28 and TRBJ2-7; D possibly corresponds to TRBD2 (6 bases). The ends were cut back, 0 bases at V and 3 bases at J, with 15 bases in the middle. From germline, CDR1 is MDHEN and CDR2 SYDVKM. The CDR3 runs 16 residues. CDR3 DNA sequence: TGTGCCAGCAGTTTATGGAGCGCTAGCGCCTACTACGAGCAGTACTTC. It encodes CASSLWSASAYYEQYF.